This entry concerns a single T cell receptor (beta chain). This sample is drawn from a study of control samples from healthy donors and cancer patients. Data came from immunoSEQ multiplex PCR; TCRdb stores just in-frame clones and leaves some out. The sample contains about 61,000 clones, about 90% of which appear only once. This CDR3 has 13 residues. CDR1 is MDHEN and CDR2 is SYDVKM in the germline V gene. Losses at the gene ends were 6 bases for V and 9 bases for J; bases not matched to a gene: 7. This clonotype was obtained from a man in his 60s with colorectal cancer. Material: PBMCs. The J gene is TRBJ2-1, the V gene TRBV28, with TRBD1 identical over 8 bases. The CDR3 DNA is TGTGCCAGCAGCCCCGGGACAGGTACTGAGCAGTTCTTC. It is translated as CASSPGTGTEQFF.